These T cell receptor beta chains were read from a single sample in a study of cytomegalovirus exposure and HLA in healthy donors. The table came from immunoSEQ multiplex PCR; TCRdb's copy has only in-frame clones and leaves some out. Here the sample spans approximately 110,000 clones, 65% to 75% being singletons. The sequencing sample was made of PBMCs. Receptor source: a man in his thirties or forties in good health and CMV-seropositive. Each CDR3 is given with its conserved first and last residue. The order of the fields is clone size, V gene, J gene, D gene, CDR3 DNA, CDR3 protein. The D gene is left open where the match is weak. Where a row states a size, it is once, few, many or the class of an expanded clone; other rows omit it.

abundance: -
v_gene: TRBV7-2
j_gene: TRBJ1-1
d_gene: TRBD1
CDR3nt: TGTGCCAGCAGCCCGGGGGACAGGGGGCGGGGAGCTTTCTTT
CDR3aa: CASSPGDRGRGAFF

abundance: few
v_gene: TRBV7-2
j_gene: TRBJ2-3
d_gene: TRBD2
CDR3nt: TGTGCCAGCAGCTTAGCGGGCGGGACTAGCGGGGGATTAACAGATACGCAGTATTTT
CDR3aa: CASSLAGGTSGGLTDTQYF

abundance: -
v_gene: TRBV14
j_gene: TRBJ1-2
d_gene: TRBD1
CDR3nt: TGTGCCAGCAGCGTAATCCGGGACAGGGCCTATGGCTACACCTTC
CDR3aa: CASSVIRDRAYGYTF

abundance: -
v_gene: TRBV7-9
j_gene: TRBJ1-2
d_gene: TRBD1
CDR3nt: TGTGCCAGCAGCACAGAAGCAGGGGGCAATGGCTACACCTTC
CDR3aa: CASSTEAGGNGYTF

abundance: once
v_gene: TRBV2
j_gene: TRBJ2-2
d_gene: TRBD1
CDR3nt: TGTGCCAGCAGAGACAGGGCGCAAACCGGGGAGCTGTTTTTT
CDR3aa: CASRDRAQTGELFF

abundance: -
v_gene: TRBV5-1
j_gene: TRBJ2-3
d_gene: TRBD1
CDR3nt: TGCGCCAGCAGCGCCCCGAGAAGTTCTGGGACAGGGGTCCCAGATACGCAGTATTTT
CDR3aa: CASSAPRSSGTGVPDTQYF

abundance: few
v_gene: TRBV7-2
j_gene: TRBJ2-7
d_gene: TRBD1
CDR3nt: TGTGCCAGCAGCACCGGGACAGTCTACGAGCAGTACTTC
CDR3aa: CASSTGTVYEQYF

abundance: -
v_gene: TRBV19
j_gene: TRBJ2-3
d_gene: -
CDR3nt: TGTGCCAGTAGTATAGTTGCGCTAGGCGCAGATACGCAGTATTTT
CDR3aa: CASSIVALGADTQYF

abundance: -
v_gene: TRBV7-9
j_gene: TRBJ2-5
d_gene: -
CDR3nt: TGTTCCAGCAGCCCCGGGACTGGGCGGGAGACCCAGTACTTC
CDR3aa: CSSSPGTGRETQYF

abundance: -
v_gene: TRBV20-1
j_gene: TRBJ2-3
d_gene: -
CDR3nt: TGCATGACAGGAAACACAGATACGCAGTATTTT
CDR3aa: CMTGNTDTQYF

abundance: -
v_gene: TRBV10-2
j_gene: TRBJ2-1
d_gene: TRBD1
CDR3nt: TGCGCCAGCAGAAAAAACAGGGGGTCCTACAATGAGCAGTTCTTC
CDR3aa: CASRKNRGSYNEQFF

abundance: -
v_gene: TRBV19
j_gene: TRBJ2-3
d_gene: -
CDR3nt: TGTGCCAGTAGTGCGCCACAGGAGACCGGTACGCAGTATTTT
CDR3aa: CASSAPQETGTQYF

abundance: -
v_gene: TRBV2
j_gene: TRBJ2-1
d_gene: -
CDR3nt: TGTGCCAGCAGCCAATCTGGGGGCAGCTCCTACAATGAGCAGTTCTTC
CDR3aa: CASSQSGGSSYNEQFF

abundance: few
v_gene: TRBV6-5
j_gene: TRBJ1-4
d_gene: TRBD1
CDR3nt: TGTGCCAGCAGAGACAGGGGGGGCGTCAAAAAACTGTTTTTT
CDR3aa: CASRDRGGVKKLFF

abundance: -
v_gene: TRBV11-2
j_gene: TRBJ2-7
d_gene: TRBD1
CDR3nt: TGTGCCAGCAGCGTGGGACACAGGGGGTACGAGCAGTACTTC
CDR3aa: CASSVGHRGYEQYF

abundance: -
v_gene: TRBV19
j_gene: TRBJ2-1
d_gene: TRBD2
CDR3nt: TGTGCCAGTAGGGGGGCAGTGACTAGCGGCCGTAGCTCCTACAATGAGCAGTTCTTC
CDR3aa: CASRGAVTSGRSSYNEQFF

abundance: -
v_gene: TRBV4-2
j_gene: TRBJ2-6
d_gene: TRBD1
CDR3nt: TGTGCCAGCAGCCAAGAGACAGGGTCCAACGTCCTGACTTTC
CDR3aa: CASSQETGSNVLTF

abundance: -
v_gene: TRBV28
j_gene: TRBJ1-2
d_gene: TRBD1
CDR3nt: TGTGCCAGCAGCCTCGCAGGGGGAGATAACTATGGCTACACCTTC
CDR3aa: CASSLAGGDNYGYTF

abundance: -
v_gene: TRBV2
j_gene: TRBJ2-1
d_gene: -
CDR3nt: TGTGCCAGCAGTGAAGCGGAGGGGCGCGGTGTAAATGAGCAGTTCTTC
CDR3aa: CASSEAEGRGVNEQFF

abundance: -
v_gene: TRBV6-1
j_gene: TRBJ1-1
d_gene: -
CDR3nt: TGTGCCAGCACTTTTGATCCGCGGGACACTGAAGCTTTCTTT
CDR3aa: CASTFDPRDTEAFF